This T cell receptor (beta chain) was captured in a study of blood T cells in healthy people across ages. Unmatched junction bases numbered 5, after V lost 1 base and J lost 5 bases. This CDR3 is built from 15 residues. A second PCR, run for roughly 7 to 12 cycles, used a sample-barcoded 5' primer plus a J-beta primer mix. TCRdb independently ran MiXCR on the 5' RACE reads; one entry per CDR3 protein. The repertoire has 720,000 or so distinct CDR3 sequences, roughly 41% of them found once; the top ten carry about 30%. The clonotype originates from an elderly man in good health. Sequenced sample: blood. The chain has TRBV12-3 or TRBV12-4 and TRBJ2-5; the match to TRBD1 covers 9 bases. This CDR3 reads CASSLGGTGMETQYF. CDR3 nucleotides: TGTGCCAGCAGTTTAGGTGGGACAGGGATGGAGACCCAGTACTTC.